The 4 T cell receptor beta chains given below trace back to one sample, sequenced in a study of monozygotic twins with inflammatory bowel disease. Each CDR3 protein gets one entry in TCRdb, which reprocessed the 5' RACE reads and gives no DNA. Here the sample table reports some 170,000 distinct CDR3 sequences. Sequencing was done on a sample of blood. The receptors were gathered from a human donor with ulcerative colitis or Crohn's disease, or a healthy co-twin of an affected twin (not recorded which).

The V gene is TRBV5-4, the J gene TRBJ2-7; there is no DNA to check the TCRdb D call of TRBD1. This CDR3 is built from 14 residues. Germline V CDR1 and CDR2: SGHNT, YYREEE (reference sequence). This CDR3 reads CASSLATLGNEQYF.

The V call is TRBV6-2 or TRBV6-3, the J call TRBJ2-2; as DNA is missing, the TRBD1 call by TCRdb cannot be tested. CDR3 length equals 16 residues. CDR1 is MNHEY and CDR2 is SVGEGT in the germline V gene. The CDR3: CASSYSSQGWTGELFF.

The J gene is TRBJ2-2, the V gene TRBV30. Germline lookup yields CDR1 GTSNPN and CDR2 SVGIG (reference sequence). The CDR3 consists of 13 residues. The CDR3 spells CAWSVLVAGELFF.

The chain carries TRBV5-1 and TRBJ1-1; TCRdb gives TRBD1 as the D gene, but with no DNA this cannot be confirmed. Germline loops: CDR1 SGHRS, CDR2 YFSETQ. There are 15 residues in the CDR3. CDR3 sequence: CASSIGGSVNTEAFF.